These 27 T cell receptor beta chains were sequenced from one sample in a study of control samples from healthy donors and cancer patients. The protocol was immunoSEQ multiplex PCR, while the TCRdb copy is restricted to in-frame clones and leaves out a portion. In the table there are about 170,000 clones, around 93% of which are singletons. The sequencing input was blood. The receptor set was obtained from a woman in her fifties or sixties in good health.

The chain is built from TRBV29-1 and TRBJ1-2; no reliable D call. V was pared by 3 bases and J by 7 bases, with 15 bases between. This CDR3 is built from 13 residues. Germline V CDR1 and CDR2: SQVTM, ANQGSEA. The CDR3 bases are TGCAGCGTTGAGAAGGGTTTGTTCTCTGGCTACACCTTC. It is translated as CSVEKGLFSGYTF. The full variable domain, with the rest looked up from reference TRBV29-1 and TRBJ1-2, is SAVISQKPSRDICQRGTSLTIQCQVDSQVTMMFWYRQQPGQSLTLIATANQGSEATYESGFVIDKFPISRPNLTFSTLTVSNMSPEDSSIYLCSVEKGLFSGYTFGSGTRLTVV.

The J gene is TRBJ1-1, the V gene TRBV6-2 or TRBV6-3; possibly TRBD1 for D (5 bases). This CDR3 is built from 14 residues. Trimming cost V 3 bases and J 2 bases, with 10 bases left between them. Germline CDR1 MNHEY, CDR2 SVGEGT. The CDR3 sequence is CASSYWGKNTEAFF. Here the CDR3 DNA reads TGTGCCAGCAGTTATTGGGGGAAAAACACTGAAGCTTTCTTT.

The chain combines TRBV2 with TRBJ1-2; D gene uncertain. V was clipped by 1 base and J by 7 bases, with 13 bases between them. The CDR3 spans 14 residues. Germline V gene lookup returns CDR1 SNHLY and CDR2 FYNNEI. CDR3 sequence reads: CASSEEQPSGGYTF. CDR3 nucleotides: TGTGCCAGCAGTGAAGAACAGCCTTCCGGTGGCTACACCTTC.

This chain links TRBV7-9 with TRBJ2-7, with D tentatively TRBD1 (5 bases). From germline, CDR1 is SEHNR and CDR2 FQNEAQ (reference sequence). This CDR3 is 17 amino acids long. V was trimmed by 1 base and J by 5 bases, leaving 21 bases between them. The DNA for the CDR3 is TGTGCCAGCAGCTTAGGTAGCAGGGCGATTCACTACGACGAGCAGTACTTC. Translating gives CASSLGSRAIHYDEQYF. Filled out from reference TRBV7-9 and TRBJ2-7, the complete variable domain reads DTGVSQNPRHKITKRGQNVTFRCDPISEHNRLYWYRQTLGQGPEFLTYFQNEAQLEKSRLLSDRFSAERPKGSFSTLEIQRTEQGDSAMYLCASSLGSRAIHYDEQYFGPGTRLTVT.

The rearrangement links TRBV27 to TRBJ1-2, with 9 positions matching TRBD1. The V and J ends lost 5 bases and 3 bases, in that order; junction bases with no gene match: 10. The CDR3 sequence is 16 residues long. The germline V gene encodes CDR1 MNHEY and CDR2 SMNVEV (reference sequence). The CDR3 loop reads CASSPRSGQGYYGYTF. CDR3 DNA: TGTGCCAGCAGTCCCCGCTCGGGACAGGGATACTATGGCTACACCTTC.

This chain connects TRBV29-1 to TRBJ1-1, with a tentative D call TRBD1 (6 bases). Germline values: CDR1 SQVTM, CDR2 ANQGSEA. Deletions cut 8 bases from V and 0 bases from J, with 13 bases between. The CDR3 has 13 amino acids. For the CDR3, the DNA is TGCAGCTTAACCGGGACACTGAACACTGAAGCTTTCTTT. Translation: CSLTGTLNTEAFF.

The chain links TRBV30 to TRBJ1-2, with unresolved D. V lost 2 bases and J 7 bases, leaving 8 bases between the germline ends. This CDR3 has 11 residues. Germline lookup yields CDR1 GTSNPN and CDR2 SVGIG (reference sequence). As DNA, the CDR3 is TGTGCCTGGAGTTTGGCGGGTGGCTACACCTTC. It codes for CAWSLAGGYTF. Using reference TRBV30 and TRBJ1-2 for the parts outside the CDR3, the full variable domain is SQTIHQWPATLVQPVGSPLSLECTVEGTSNPNLYWYRQAAGRGLQLLFYSVGIGQISSEVPQNLSASRPQDRQFILSSKKLLLSDSGFYLCAWSLAGGYTFGSGTRLTVV.

The chain links TRBV10-3 to TRBJ2-1, with TRBD2 matching 9 bases. Germline V gene data show CDR1 as ENHRY and CDR2 as SYGVKD. The CDR3 spans 14 residues. Trimming cost V 6 bases and J 7 bases; bases outside gene matches: 7. The CDR3 DNA follows: TGTGCCATCAGGGGCGGCGGGGGGGCAAATGAGCAGTTCTTC. It encodes CAIRGGGGANEQFF.

The rearrangement joins TRBV19 to TRBJ2-7; D is tentatively TRBD1 or TRBD2 (6 bases each). The CDR3 extends over 16 amino acids. The germline V gene encodes CDR1 LNHDA and CDR2 SQIVND (reference sequence). The V end lost 7 bases, the J end lost 2 bases, and 21 bases lay between the germline ends. CDR3 nucleotide sequence: TGTGCCAGTACCCAAAGAGGGGGGTTTGGAACCTACGAGCAGTACTTC. As protein: CASTQRGGFGTYEQYF.

The gene calls are TRBV27 and TRBJ2-1, with 8 bases fitting TRBD2. The CDR3 runs to 11 residues. The junction had 5 bases not matched to a gene; V was cut back by 4 bases and J by 15 bases. Germline V lookup: CDR1 MNHEY, CDR2 SMNVEV (reference sequence). CDR3 sequence: CASSYGLAAFF. As DNA, the CDR3 is TGTGCCAGCAGTTACGGACTAGCTGCGTTCTTC.

The chain has TRBV3-1 (or the pseudogene TRBV3-2) and TRBJ2-5; 11 positions agree with TRBD2. Germline V CDR1 and CDR2: LGHDT, YNNKEL (reference sequence). Trimming took 4 bases from V and 2 from J; bases not matched to a gene: 6. The CDR3 length is 16 residues. CDR3 region: CASSPTSGGLQETQYF. In DNA, the CDR3 is TGTGCCAGCAGCCCAACTAGCGGGGGTCTACAAGAGACCCAGTACTTC.

The gene calls are TRBV9 and TRBJ2-5, with 8 bases matching TRBD1. Germline V gives CDR1 SGDLS, CDR2 YYNGEE. V lost 1 base to trimming and J lost 2 bases; unmatched junction nucleotides: 10. The CDR3 spans 17 residues. The CDR3 sequence is CASSVHPGGGSQETQYF. The DNA for the CDR3 is TGTGCCAGCAGCGTACATCCAGGGGGCGGGTCTCAAGAGACCCAGTACTTC. Looking up the rest from reference TRBV9 and TRBJ2-5 gives the full variable domain: DSGVTQTPKHLITATGQRVTLRCSPRSGDLSVYWYQQSLDQGLQFLIQYYNGEERAKGNILERFSAQQFPDLHSELNLSSLELGDSALYFCASSVHPGGGSQETQYFGPGTRLLVL.

The genes are TRBV19 and TRBJ1-3; D is possibly TRBD1 (5 bases). This CDR3 spans 16 amino acids. With 8 bases removed from V and 3 bases from J, the gap between germline ends came to 20 bases. Germline V gives CDR1 LNHDA, CDR2 SQIVND (reference sequence). CDR3 protein: CASRFSPGFDGNTIYF. CDR3 coding DNA: TGTGCCAGTCGCTTCTCCCCAGGGTTTGATGGAAACACCATATATTTT. The whole variable domain, filled in from reference TRBV19 and TRBJ1-3, reads DGGITQSPKYLFRKEGQNVTLSCEQNLNHDAMYWYRQDPGQGLRLIYYSQIVNDFQKGDIAEGYSVSREKKESFPLTVTSAQKNPTAFYLCASRFSPGFDGNTIYFGEGSWLTVV.

This chain links TRBV30 with TRBJ1-2, with TRBD1 matching 7 bases. The CDR3 runs to 13 residues. V gave up 3 bases and J gave up 12 bases; unmatched junction bases: 13. Germline CDR1 and CDR2: GTSNPN and SVGIG (reference sequence). In DNA, the CDR3 is TGTGCCTGGAGAGGACAGGATGAAGTGGAGGACACCTTC. Translation: CAWRGQDEVEDTF. Supplemented by reference TRBV30 and TRBJ1-2, the full variable domain reads SQTIHQWPATLVQPVGSPLSLECTVEGTSNPNLYWYRQAAGRGLQLLFYSVGIGQISSEVPQNLSASRPQDRQFILSSKKLLLSDSGFYLCAWRGQDEVEDTFGSGTRLTVV.

This chain connects TRBV6-2 or TRBV6-3 to TRBJ2-2; D is unresolved. Trimming took 5 bases from V and 3 from J, leaving 13 bases between them. Germline-derived CDR1 and CDR2 are MNHEY and SVGEGT. This CDR3 comprises 15 residues. Here the CDR3 reads CASSPSRLYTGELFF. The CDR3, as DNA: TGTGCCAGCAGTCCCTCCCGACTTTACACCGGGGAGCTGTTTTTT.

V is TRBV2 and J is TRBJ1-1, with D uncertain. The V and J ends lost 9 bases and 1 base respectively, with 18 bases between them. This CDR3 is 15 amino acids long. Per the germline V gene, CDR1 is SNHLY and CDR2 is FYNNEI. CDR3 nucleotide sequence: TGTGCCAGTACATCAGAAAATATTGGGAACACTGAAGCTTTCTTT. Protein sequence: CASTSENIGNTEAFF.

CDR3 nucleotide sequence: TGTGCCAGCACGAGCTGGGGGCAGGAGACCCAGTACTTC. This translates into CASTSWGQETQYF. The chain carries TRBV6-5 and TRBJ2-5; D perhaps matches TRBD1 (6 bases). V was trimmed by 7 bases and J by 5 bases, leaving 14 bases between them. The CDR3 is 13 amino acids. Germline V gene data show CDR1 as MNHEY and CDR2 as SVGAGI.

The chain is built from TRBV30 and TRBJ1-2; D is possibly TRBD1 (6 bases). The CDR3 sequence is 12 residues long. V lost 5 bases, J lost 7 bases, and 14 bases lay in between. CDR1 is GTSNPN, CDR2 SVGIG, per germline (reference sequence). Here the CDR3 reads CAWEGGSGGYTF. DNA for the CDR3: TGTGCCTGGGAGGGGGGCAGTGGTGGCTACACCTTC.

V gene TRBV7-8 combines with J gene TRBJ1-1; maybe TRBD1 (6 bases). Germline lookup yields CDR1 SGHVS and CDR2 FQNEAQ. Deletions cut 5 bases from V and 0 bases from J, with 13 bases between. The CDR3 is made up of 15 amino acids. The CDR3 DNA sequence: TGTGCCAGCAGCATACAGGGAAGACTGAACACTGAAGCTTTCTTT. Its protein is CASSIQGRLNTEAFF.

The J gene is TRBJ2-2, the V gene TRBV19; unclear D gene. Germline V gene lookup returns CDR1 LNHDA and CDR2 SQIVND (reference sequence). Trimming pared 3 bases from V and 2 bases from J, leaving 10 bases between. The CDR3 runs to 15 residues. The CDR3 nucleotides read TGTGCCAGTAGTATGTCGCCGTCAAACACCGGGGAGCTGTTTTTT. Its translation: CASSMSPSNTGELFF.

The chain has TRBV20-1 and TRBJ1-1, with D tentatively TRBD1 (6 bases). V lost 6 bases and J 6 bases, leaving 8 bases between the germline ends. Germline V lookup: CDR1 DFQATT, CDR2 SNEGSKA (reference sequence). This CDR3 has 10 residues. The CDR3 spells CSANRAEAFF. In DNA form, the CDR3 reads TGCAGTGCCAACAGGGCTGAAGCTTTCTTT.

This chain links TRBV7-2 with TRBJ1-4, with D uncertain. Trimming took off 1 base at V and 0 bases at J, with 9 bases between the two ends. The germline CDR1 and CDR2 sequences are SGHTA and FQGNSA. The CDR3 sequence is 16 residues long. The CDR3 region is CASSLVFGATNEKLFF. Here the CDR3 DNA reads TGTGCCAGCAGCTTAGTTTTCGGGGCAACTAATGAAAAACTGTTTTTT.

This clone occurred once. This chain connects TRBV4-1 to TRBJ2-5, with a tentative D call TRBD1 (6 bases). The CDR3 totals 13 residues. V lost 1 base, J lost 7 bases, and 10 bases lay in between. Germline V gives CDR1 MGHRA, CDR2 YSYEKL. This chain's CDR3 is CASSQGPRGTQYF. DNA of the CDR3: TGCGCCAGCAGCCAAGGGCCCAGGGGGACCCAGTACTTC.

This clone showed up just once. DNA for the CDR3: TGTGCCAGCAGTCCATTCTACAGGGGGAGTAAGGAAAAACTGTTTTTT. Its protein is CASSPFYRGSKEKLFF. The chain joins TRBV27 to TRBJ1-4, with TRBD1 identical over 8 bases. Germline assignment: CDR1 MNHEY and CDR2 SMNVEV (reference sequence). The CDR3 spans 16 residues. V was pared by 5 bases and J by 8 bases, with 13 bases of the junction left unmatched.

This sequence joins TRBV10-3 and TRBJ2-3; D gene ambiguous. The length of the CDR3 is 15 residues. CDR1 and CDR2 (germline): ENHRY, SYGVKD. Trimming removed 4 bases from V and 2 bases from J, with 13 bases in between. DNA of the CDR3: TGTGCCATCAGTGGGTCGAAATCTGTCACAGATACGCAGTATTTT. This gives the protein CAISGSKSVTDTQYF.

This clone was observed a single time. The chain couples TRBV7-3 to TRBJ2-2; D perhaps matches TRBD2 (6 bases). V dropped 6 bases and J dropped 0 bases, with 17 bases sitting between them. Germline-derived CDR1 and CDR2 are SGHTA and FQGTGA. The CDR3 is made up of 17 amino acids. The CDR3 DNA reads as TGTGCCAGCAGTCAAATGGGCCCGGGGGCGAACACCGGGGAGCTGTTTTTT. It translates to CASSQMGPGANTGELFF.

This rearrangement joins TRBV7-9 to TRBJ1-4, with D possibly TRBD1 on 6 matching bases. Germline CDR1 is SEHNR and CDR2 is FQNEAQ (reference sequence). Deletions cut 1 base from V and 4 bases from J, with 7 bases between. This CDR3 is built from 14 residues. CDR3 residues: CASSLGRGNEKLFF. The CDR3 DNA is TGTGCCAGCAGCTTAGGCAGGGGTAATGAAAAACTGTTTTTT.